The rows below give T cell receptor beta chains drawn from one sample of a study of control samples from healthy donors and cancer patients. Produced via immunoSEQ multiplex PCR; TCRdb's table is partial and in-frame only. The table lists 95,000 to 150,000 clones, 89% of them singletons. Sequenced sample: blood. The receptors here all came from a man over 45 in good health. Both conserved end residues are part of each CDR3. D genes are given only for firm matches. The size entry is marked missing in some rows and otherwise reads once, few, many or a size class.

TRBV27	NA	NA	TRBJ2-7	TGTGCCAGCAGGTCCGCGACAATCATGGTCGGGCAGTACTTC	CASRSATIMVGQYF
TRBV7-9	NA	NA	TRBJ1-2	TGTGCCAGCAGCTTGCCGTCCTCAAAATATGGCTACACCTTC	CASSLPSSKYGYTF
TRBV6-1	NA	NA	TRBJ1-2	TGTGCCAGCAGTGAATTTTTGAGGGAGGGCTATGGCTACACCTTC	CASSEFLREGYGYTF
TRBV11-2	NA	NA	TRBJ1-1	TGTGCCAGCAGCGCCAACAGGGTAGTCACTGAAGCTTTCTTT	CASSANRVVTEAFF
TRBV2	TRBD1	NA	TRBJ1-2	TGTGCCAGCAGCCAGGGACAGGACTATGGCTACACCTTC	CASSQGQDYGYTF
TRBV11-2	NA	NA	TRBJ1-4	TGTGCCAGCAGCTTACTCCCCGCAACTAATGAAAAACTGTTTTTT	CASSLLPATNEKLFF
TRBV7-2	TRBD2	NA	TRBJ2-1	TGTGCCAGCAGCCAGACGGGGGGGCACTACAATGAGCAGTTCTTC	CASSQTGGHYNEQFF
TRBV11-2	TRBD1	NA	TRBJ1-1	TGTGCCAGCAGCTTCTACGGGACAGGCCTCAACACTGAAGCTTTCTTT	CASSFYGTGLNTEAFF
TRBV18	TRBD1	NA	TRBJ1-2	TGTGCCAGCTCACCAAGACAGGGCGCCCTAGATTTTTTCGGCTACACCTTC	CASSPRQGALDFFGYTF
TRBV5-1	TRBD1	once	TRBJ1-1	TGCGCCAGCACGGGGGACAGGGGGTCGTACACTGAAGCTTTCTTT	CASTGDRGSYTEAFF
TRBV9	NA	NA	TRBJ1-1	TGTGCCAGCAGCCCCTACAGTCAGAACACTGAAGCTTTCTTT	CASSPYSQNTEAFF
TRBV4-2	TRBD1	NA	TRBJ1-3	TGTGCCAGCAGCCAAGGGGACAGGGGCGGAAACACCATATATTTT	CASSQGDRGGNTIYF
TRBV23-1	TRBD1	NA	TRBJ1-3	TGCGCCAGCAGTCAACGGGACAGGGGGCCAGGAAACACCATATATTTT	CASSQRDRGPGNTIYF
TRBV15	NA	NA	TRBJ1-1	TGTGCCACCAGCAGAGATTTGGGGGGGAACACTGAAGCTTTCTTT	CATSRDLGGNTEAFF
TRBV4-3	NA	once	TRBJ2-1	TGCGCCAGCAGCCAAGCAGAGCGGAGCTCCTACAATGAGCAGTTCTTC	CASSQAERSSYNEQFF
TRBV5-1	NA	few	TRBJ2-3	TGCGCCAGCAGCTTCCGTGCTAGCACAGATACGCAGTATTTT	CASSFRASTDTQYF
TRBV27	NA	few	TRBJ1-5	TGTGCCAGCGCACCCTACAGCCGTTCCTCCGGGCCCCAGCATTTT	CASAPYSRSSGPQHF
TRBV5-6	NA	NA	TRBJ1-1	TGTGCCAGCAGCTTCGTGCTCACTGAAGCTTTCTTT	CASSFVLTEAFF